The rows below give T cell receptor beta chains drawn from one sample of a study. Using its own MiXCR run on the reads, TCRdb lists one record per CDR3 protein. Here the sample spans over 1,500 distinct CDR3 sequences, 6.5% to 9% being singletons. Sequenced input: CD4+ T cells from peripheral blood. The source of these receptors is a human donor with rheumatoid arthritis. The CDR3 runs from the conserved cysteine through the conserved F or W. The order of the fields is J gene, V gene, clone size, D gene, CDR3 DNA, CDR3 protein. D genes are given only for firm matches. Size tells how often a clone was seen (once, few, many) or the class of an expanded clone, and some rows leave it out.

TRBJ2-2 | TRBV29-1 | medium-sized | NA | TGCAGCGTTGAACGCACCGGGGAGCTGTTTTTT | CSVERTGELFF
TRBJ2-1 | TRBV5-6 | medium-sized | NA | TGTGCCAGCAGCCCCTGGGTTAACTCCTACAATGAGCAGTTCTTC | CASSPWVNSYNEQFF
TRBJ2-3 | TRBV5-4 | few | NA | TGTGCCAGCAGCTTGGACCAGAACACAGATACGCAGTATTTT | CASSLDQNTDTQYF
TRBJ1-2 | TRBV4-3 | large | TRBD1 | TGCGCCAGCAGACGATCCCGGACAGGCCGATTTGGCTACACCTTC | CASRRSRTGRFGYTF
TRBJ1-2 | TRBV29-1 | NA | TRBD1 | TGCAGCGTTGAATGGACAGGGTATGGCTACACCTTC | CSVEWTGYGYTF
TRBJ2-1 | TRBV30 | medium-sized | NA | TGTGCCTGGAGTCTCCGGAGCGGTGTAAACAATGAGCAGTTCTTC | CAWSLRSGVNNEQFF
TRBJ2-2 | TRBV12-3/TRBV12-4 | medium-sized | NA | TGTGCCAGCAGTTTAAGACAGACCGGGGAGCTGTTTTTT | CASSLRQTGELFF
TRBJ1-1 | TRBV16 | medium-sized | NA | TGTGCCAGCAGCCAACAGCCGGGGAACACTGAAGCTTTCTTT | CASSQQPGNTEAFF
TRBJ1-1 | TRBV14 | medium-sized | NA | TGTGCCAGCAGCCAAGATCTGTCGGGCACTGAAGCTTTCTTT | CASSQDLSGTEAFF
TRBJ2-3 | TRBV7-9 | medium-sized | TRBD1 | TGTGCCAGCAGTTCGACAGGGGTCACAGATACGCAGTATTTT | CASSSTGVTDTQYF
TRBJ2-3 | TRBV7-2 | medium-sized | NA | TGTGCCAGCAGCTTAGCTCCAGTGAGCACAGATACGCAGTATTTT | CASSLAPVSTDTQYF
TRBJ2-6 | TRBV5-4 | medium-sized | NA | TGTGCCAGCGAGGGTGCTGGGGCCAACGTCCTGACTTTC | CASEGAGANVLTF
TRBJ2-5 | TRBV29-1 | medium-sized | TRBD2 | TGCAGCGTTGAGGGTCAGGCGGGAGGGCCGCAGACCCAGTACTTC | CSVEGQAGGPQTQYF
TRBJ2-5 | TRBV14 | NA | NA | TGTGCCAGCAGCCAAGATCTCCCCATATATGAGACCCATTACTTC | CASSQDLPIYETHYF
TRBJ2-3 | TRBV29-1 | large | NA | TGCAGCGTTGACACCCGGGGGAGAGATACGCAGTATTTT | CSVDTRGRDTQYF
TRBJ2-7 | TRBV7-9 | medium-sized | NA | TGTGCCAGCAGCTTAGGGGACGGATCCTACGAGCAGTACTTC | CASSLGDGSYEQYF
TRBJ1-5 | TRBV4-2 | medium-sized | NA | TGTGCCAGCAGCCAAGATCAGAATCTTAGCAATCAGCCCCAGCATTTT | CASSQDQNLSNQPQHF
TRBJ1-2 | TRBV6-2/TRBV6-3 | medium-sized | TRBD1 | TGTGCCACCTCATCACCCGGGACAGGGTACTATGGCTACACCTTC | CATSSPGTGYYGYTF
TRBJ1-1 | TRBV5-1 | NA | NA | TGCGCCAGCAGCTTGCTGGGGACTGAAGCTTTCTTT | CASSLLGTEAFF
TRBJ2-3 | TRBV7-9 | medium-sized | NA | TGTGCCAGCAGCCCAAGAGGCCCAGATACGCAGTATTTT | CASSPRGPDTQYF